This paragraph covers one T cell receptor beta chain sequence. This clone was seen once. Its antigen has not been determined. No clone much larger than this one lies a single base away; base qualities are absent. At one collaborating source in Seattle, patients were enrolled during active infection and were followed longitudinally through the course of disease. Each collaborating institution followed its own protocols to collect whole blood in K2EDTA tubes. For TCRbeta analysis, collaborators shipped samples as frozen whole blood, isolated PBMCs, or DNA extracted from either of those sample types. This sample is drawn from a study of blood T cell repertoires in COVID-19 (dated by TCRdb to the early 2020s). Regarding the research as a whole: Collaborator samples came from the United States, Italy and Spain and covered acute and convalescent phases of COVID-19. The prospective study material was composed of cDNA or gDNA derived from T cells, B-cell-depleted T cells, or PBMCs. The dataset comprised deeply sampled blood TCRbeta repertoires from subjects exposed to, actively infected with, or recovered from COVID-19. The repertoires were made available in a free public database intended to serve as a resource for research on the immune response to SARS-CoV-2. Samples were obtained from the ongoing ImmuneRACE study (first 160 participants) and from about 1,300 subjects provided by 6 global collaborators. A de-identified subject ID, COVID-19 status, age in years and sex were almost always included in the sample metadata. Where available, HLA class I and class II types were obtained from metadata supplied by the sample provider rather than from assay-based typing.

TCRbeta CDR3 regions were amplified from genomic DNA using the immunoSEQ Assay, a bias-controlled multiplex PCR. Per the original workflow: Within the assay, amplification of reference gene primers was used to estimate how many nucleated cells each sample contained. To quantify the absolute abundance of each unique TCRbeta CDR3 rearrangement, sequence reads were collapsed and filtered. For each sample, productive Simpson clonality was calculated by taking the square root of Simpson's diversity index across productive rearrangements. TCRdb's version of the immuneACCESS table is confined to in-frame rearrangements and falls short of the full clone set. An unresolved V gene accounts for under half of the shortfall where checked; the remainder is of unknown origin. D and trimming come from the DNA, and the V and J calls and clone size come from that table. Here the sample has more than 65,000 clones; about 83% occur a single time. Of the sample, about 6.9% is held by the ten largest clones.

General conclusions and limits of the study: The quantity of clinical and demographic metadata differed by source and by participant and was supplied without curation.

Germline trimming amounts to 2 bases on V and 0 bases on J, with 5 as the count of junction bases outside the gene matches. The germline V gene specifies ENHRY as CDR1 and SYGVKD as CDR2. The CDR3 covers 16 residues, taking in both the cysteine and the phenylalanine. Kept here is only the CDR3 DNA, which spans 48 bases and is read in frame from base 1. The V gene is TRBV10-3 and the J gene is TRBJ1-1; 8 of the junction bases match TRBD1. The sample consisted of peripheral blood. The receptor's source is a man aged 25 to 40 with COVID-19, enrolled during active disease. The DNA sequence is as follows: TGTGCCATCAGTGAGGGACAGGGCCCCATGAACACTGAAGCTTTCTTT. This encodes CAISEGQGPMNTEAFF.